The 27 T cell receptor beta chains given below trace back to one sample, sequenced in a study of blood T cell repertoires in COVID-19. Assay used: immunoSEQ multiplex PCR; TCRdb lists only in-frame clones, some missing. Of a few hundred thousand clones listed, about nine tenths are singletons. The sample consisted of peripheral blood. These receptors came from an older man with acute or convalescent COVID-19.

V and J are TRBV4-1 and TRBJ2-3, with TRBD2 as a possible D gene (6 bases). The ends were cut back, 0 bases at V and 0 bases at J, with 13 bases in the middle. CDR3 length equals 17 residues. Germline V gene sequence: CDR1 MGHRA, CDR2 YSYEKL. The CDR3 is CASSQDLAGRSTDTQYF. The CDR3 nucleotides read TGCGCCAGCAGCCAAGATCTTGCGGGAAGAAGCACAGATACGCAGTATTTT.

The chain recombines TRBV19 with TRBJ1-5, with D uncertain. Germline V CDR1 and CDR2: LNHDA, SQIVND (reference sequence). The CDR3 loop spans 15 amino acids. Trimming cost V 1 base and J 6 bases, with 13 bases left between them. CDR3 coding DNA: TGTGCCAGTAGTATAGTTTCGGGGTATGGTCAGCCCCAGCATTTT. It translates to CASSIVSGYGQPQHF.

This clone was detected only once. The chain couples TRBV5-1 to TRBJ1-1; 8 positions agree with TRBD1. The CDR3 consists of 16 residues. Per the germline V gene, CDR1 is SGHRS and CDR2 is YFSETQ. V lost 0 bases, J lost 1 base, and 5 bases stayed unmatched. CDR3 bases: TGCGCCAGCAGCTTGGAAGGAGGACAGGGGAACACTGAAGCTTTCTTT. Translated: CASSLEGGQGNTEAFF.

The genes are TRBV10-3 and TRBJ1-3, with 8 nucleotides matching TRBD1. Germline CDR1 is ENHRY and CDR2 is SYGVKD. The ends lost 7 bases at V and 0 bases at J; junction bases unmatched: 5. The CDR3 extends over 15 amino acids. The CDR3 here is CAITQGQGSGNTIYF. The CDR3, as DNA: TGTGCCATCACCCAAGGACAGGGCTCTGGAAACACCATATATTTT.

The J gene is TRBJ2-7, the V gene TRBV29-1, with TRBD1 matching 10 bases. The V gene end was trimmed by 7 bases and the J gene end by 3 bases; junction bases not matched to a gene: 3. Germline lookup yields CDR1 SQVTM and CDR2 ANQGSEA. CDR3 size: 12 residues. DNA for the CDR3: TGCAGCGCAGGGACAGGGGACTACGAGCAGTACTTC. This translates into CSAGTGDYEQYF.

V usage is TRBV19 and J usage is TRBJ1-6; 11 positions match TRBD1. This CDR3 comprises 15 residues. The germline V gene has CDR1 LNHDA and CDR2 SQIVND (reference sequence). V was pared by 7 bases and J by 9 bases, with 8 bases of the junction left unmatched. CDR3 residues: CASTPRGQGGSPLHF. CDR3 nucleotides: TGTGCCAGTACCCCCCGGGGACAGGGGGGTTCACCCCTCCACTTT.

This clone was observed a single time. The chain links TRBV5-1 to TRBJ2-7; 8 bases match TRBD2. CDR3 size: 16 residues. Germline V CDR1 and CDR2: SGHRS, YFSETQ. With 2 bases clipped from V and 4 bases from J, the junction kept 11 bases outside the gene matches. The CDR3 sequence is CASSLVGLAGPYEQYF. The CDR3 DNA sequence: TGCGCCAGCAGCTTAGTCGGGCTAGCGGGTCCATACGAGCAGTACTTC.

The J gene is TRBJ1-6, the V gene TRBV3-1 (or the pseudogene TRBV3-2); D not resolved. CDR3 size: 17 residues. V dropped 1 base and J dropped 0 bases, with 10 bases sitting between them. Germline lookup yields CDR1 LGHDT and CDR2 YNNKEL (reference sequence). CDR3 region: CASSQVPPSSYNSPLHF. The CDR3 coding sequence is TGTGCCAGCAGCCAAGTGCCTCCGAGCTCCTATAATTCACCCCTCCACTTT.

This chain links TRBV30 with TRBJ1-5; D is undetermined. V lost 0 bases to trimming and J lost 4 bases, with 13 bases between them. CDR3 length: 15 amino acids. Germline CDR1 GTSNPN, CDR2 SVGIG (reference sequence). The CDR3 here is CAWSVRTKGNQPQHF. CDR3 bases: TGTGCCTGGAGTGTCCGGACTAAAGGGAATCAGCCCCAGCATTTT.

This sequence joins TRBV19 and TRBJ2-2; D is perhaps TRBD1 (5 bases). This CDR3 comprises 15 residues. CDR1 LNHDA and CDR2 SQIVND come from the germline V gene (reference sequence). The V gene lost 6 bases and the J gene lost 2 bases, with 13 bases spanning the gap. This chain's CDR3 is CASSLDRINTGELFF. CDR3 DNA: TGTGCCAGTAGCCTTGACAGAATTAACACCGGGGAGCTGTTTTTT.

The chain couples TRBV2 to TRBJ1-5; 7 positions agree with TRBD1. V shed 8 bases and J 2 bases; nucleotides not matched to a gene: 9. CDR1 is SNHLY and CDR2 is FYNNEI in the germline V gene. CDR3 length: 15 amino acids. CDR3 sequence reads: CASAETGLGNQPQHF. Written as DNA, the CDR3 is TGTGCCAGCGCAGAGACAGGGCTTGGCAATCAGCCCCAGCATTTT. Full variable domain (missing parts from reference TRBV2 and TRBJ1-5): EPEVTQTPSHQVTQMGQEVILRCVPISNHLYFYWYRQILGQKVEFLVSFYNNEISEKSEIFDDQFSVERPDGSNFTLKIRSTKLEDSAMYFCASAETGLGNQPQHFGDGTRLSIL.

This chain links TRBV28 with TRBJ2-7, with D possibly TRBD2 on 5 matching bases. CDR3 length equals 14 residues. The ends were cut back, 5 bases at V and 3 bases at J, with 14 bases in the middle. Germline V gene lookup returns CDR1 MDHEN and CDR2 SYDVKM. The CDR3 spells CASSVSGLIYEQYF. The CDR3 DNA sequence: TGTGCCAGCAGTGTAAGTGGACTGATCTACGAGCAGTACTTC.

In this sample, this clone turned up once. The chain has TRBV5-1 and TRBJ1-3, with D tentatively TRBD1 (6 bases). This CDR3 is built from 16 residues. The V gene lost 7 bases and the J gene lost 0 bases, with 17 bases spanning the gap. Germline CDR1 reads SGHRS; CDR2 reads YFSETQ. The CDR3 nucleotides are TGCGCCAGCGGGCTGACAGGCCCCGACTCTGGAAACACCATATATTTT. Amino acid sequence: CASGLTGPDSGNTIYF.

The gene calls are TRBV4-2 and TRBJ2-1, with 7 bases that match TRBD2. Germline CDR1 and CDR2: LGHNA and YNFKEQ. The junction had 5 bases not matched to a gene; V was cut back by 0 bases and J by 6 bases. The CDR3 contains 15 residues. The CDR3 reads CASSQDLASGNEQFF. Written as DNA, the CDR3 is TGTGCCAGCAGCCAAGATCTGGCTAGCGGCAATGAGCAGTTCTTC.

This clone was detected a few times. J is TRBJ2-1 and V is TRBV9; D possibly corresponds to TRBD2 (6 bases). The CDR3 is 16 amino acids. The V and J ends lost 0 bases and 5 bases respectively, with 15 bases between them. Germline V gene sequence: CDR1 SGDLS, CDR2 YYNGEE. CDR3 nucleotides: TGTGCCAGCAGCGTAGGGGAACTAGCAGTTGACAATGAGCAGTTCTTC. Translating it yields CASSVGELAVDNEQFF. Full variable domain (remainder filled in from reference TRBV9 and TRBJ2-1): DSGVTQTPKHLITATGQRVTLRCSPRSGDLSVYWYQQSLDQGLQFLIQYYNGEERAKGNILERFSAQQFPDLHSELNLSSLELGDSALYFCASSVGELAVDNEQFFGPGTRLTVL.

The rearrangement links TRBV5-1 to TRBJ1-1; TRBD1 matches at 8 bases. The germline gives CDR1 SGHRS, CDR2 YFSETQ. V was clipped by 2 bases and J by 0 bases; unmatched bases: 3. CDR3 size: 15 residues. The CDR3 region has the DNA TGCGCCAGCAGCTTCCAGGGGGCGTTGAACACTGAAGCTTTCTTT. Translated, it gives CASSFQGALNTEAFF.

This chain uses TRBV9 with TRBJ1-5, with TRBD1 identical over 8 bases. The germline V gene has CDR1 SGDLS and CDR2 YYNGEE. V trimming: 3 bases; J trimming: 2 bases; junction bases outside the gene matches: 4. The CDR3 has 15 residues. CDR3: CASSAGTGGNQPQHF. CDR3 DNA sequence: TGTGCCAGCAGCGCGGGGACAGGCGGCAATCAGCCCCAGCATTTT.

J is TRBJ1-1 and V is TRBV27; D remains unclear. V gave up 7 bases and J gave up 1 base, with 4 bases separating them. The CDR3 contains 11 residues. Germline assignment: CDR1 MNHEY and CDR2 SMNVEV (reference sequence). The CDR3 protein is CASTGNTEAFF. Here the CDR3 DNA reads TGTGCCAGCACCGGGAACACTGAAGCTTTCTTT.

In nucleotides, the CDR3 is TGTGCCAGCAGCTTGGGTGCGGGAGGGCCTGGCACCGGGGAGCTGTTTTTT. Amino acids: CASSLGAGGPGTGELFF. The V gene is TRBV5-4, the J gene TRBJ2-2; 9 nucleotides line up with TRBD2. V trimming: 0 bases; J trimming: 4 bases; junction bases outside the gene matches: 7. Germline V gives CDR1 SGHNT, CDR2 YYREEE (reference sequence). This CDR3 is 17 amino acids long.

The rearrangement uses TRBV7-9 and TRBJ1-3, with D maybe TRBD1 (5 bases). The germline V and J ends were trimmed by 5 bases and 0 bases, with 17 bases remaining between them. Germline V lookup: CDR1 SEHNR, CDR2 FQNEAQ (reference sequence). The CDR3 totals 17 residues. The CDR3 reads CASSPIDSRLSGNTIYF. CDR3 nucleotide sequence: TGTGCCAGCAGCCCCATTGACAGTCGTCTCTCTGGAAACACCATATATTTT. Drawing the rest from reference TRBV7-9 and TRBJ1-3, the complete variable domain is DTGVSQNPRHKITKRGQNVTFRCDPISEHNRLYWYRQTLGQGPEFLTYFQNEAQLEKSRLLSDRFSAERPKGSFSTLEIQRTEQGDSAMYLCASSPIDSRLSGNTIYFGEGSWLTVV.

V is TRBV27 and J is TRBJ1-1, with TRBD1 matching over 7 bases. The length of the CDR3 is 12 residues. Germline V CDR1 and CDR2: MNHEY, SMNVEV (reference sequence). J gave up 5 bases and V 5 bases, and 2 bases lay outside the gene matches. The CDR3 region is CASSVRGTEAFF. CDR3 DNA sequence: TGTGCCAGCAGTGTCAGGGGGACTGAAGCTTTCTTT.

The chain employs TRBV7-2 and TRBJ1-3; maybe TRBD1 (6 bases). This CDR3 contains 16 residues. Germline CDR1 reads SGHTA; CDR2 reads FQGNSA. With 1 base removed from V and 4 bases from J, the gap between germline ends came to 14 bases. The CDR3 DNA reads TGTGCCAGCAGCTTAGGGGGGACAAAGGCAGGAAACACCATATATTTT. Translating it yields CASSLGGTKAGNTIYF.

This clone was detected once. The chain recombines TRBV5-6 with TRBJ2-5; possibly TRBD2 for D (6 bases). V gave up 4 bases and J gave up 5 bases, with 18 bases separating them. The CDR3 is 15 amino acids. The germline CDR1 and CDR2 sequences are SGHDT and YYEEEE. The CDR3 nucleotides read TGTGCCAGCAGCCAGGAGTCTGGGACTCGCGAGACCCAGTACTTC. Its protein product is CASSQESGTRETQYF.

The V and J genes are TRBV29-1 and TRBJ2-1; TRBD1 might be the D (5 bases). The CDR3 is 12 amino acids. CDR1 and CDR2 (germline): SQVTM, ANQGSEA. With 4 bases removed from V and 7 bases from J, the gap between germline ends came to 11 bases. The CDR3 nucleotides read TGCAGCGTTGGGCAGGGTGGAAATGAGCAGTTCTTC. Encoded protein: CSVGQGGNEQFF.

This chain joins TRBV5-6 and TRBJ1-2; D remains unclear. CDR1 and CDR2 from the germline V gene are SGHDT and YYEEEE. The CDR3 runs to 13 residues. The ends were cut back, 4 bases at V and 3 bases at J, with 10 bases in the middle. CDR3 in DNA: TGTGCCAGCAGCCCAACACGATACTATGGCTACACCTTC. Residues: CASSPTRYYGYTF. Full variable domain (remainder filled in from reference TRBV5-6 and TRBJ1-2): DAGVTQSPTHLIKTRGQQVTLRCSPKSGHDTVSWYQQALGQGPQFIFQYYEEEERQRGNFPDRFSGHQFPNYSSELNVNALLLGDSALYLCASSPTRYYGYTFGSGTRLTVV.

The chain employs TRBV6-4 and TRBJ2-1; TRBD1 might be the D (6 bases). This CDR3 contains 16 residues. Germline V gene lookup returns CDR1 MRHNA and CDR2 SNTAGT. The germline V and J ends were trimmed by 4 bases and 7 bases, with 20 bases remaining between them. The DNA for the CDR3 is TGTGCCAGCAGTGCCTTCGCCGGACAAGGGGGAAATGAGCAGTTCTTC. It yields the protein CASSAFAGQGGNEQFF.

The rearrangement joins TRBV6-2 or TRBV6-3 to TRBJ2-5; 7 bases are a match to TRBD1. The CDR3 contains 17 residues. Trimming at V came to 0 bases and at J to 0 bases, leaving 7 bases not matched to a gene. Germline V gene sequence: CDR1 MNHEY, CDR2 SVGEGT. Here the CDR3 DNA reads TGTGCCAGCAGTTACTCCCCCGACAGGGTACACCAAGAGACCCAGTACTTC. It encodes CASSYSPDRVHQETQYF.